The present TCR beta chain was sequenced within a study of blood T cell repertoires in COVID-19. The CDR3 has 14 residues. V was clipped by 5 bases and J by 2 bases; unmatched bases: 4. CDR1 and CDR2 (germline): LNHDA, SQIVND (reference sequence). The table came from immunoSEQ multiplex PCR; TCRdb's copy has only in-frame clones and leaves some out. The data hold a few hundred thousand clones, with roughly nine tenths observed a single time. The sample consisted of peripheral blood. This chain uses TRBV19 with TRBJ2-3; 7 bases match TRBD2. This clonotype originated in a woman between 40 and 55 years old who had recovered from COVID-19. CDR3 DNA: TGTGCCAGTAGTTCGCGGGGGAACACAGATACGCAGTATTTT. Its translation is CASSSRGNTDTQYF.